These 3 T cell receptor beta chains originate from one sample sequenced in a study of blood T cell repertoires in COVID-19. Assay: immunoSEQ multiplex PCR; the TCRdb copy retains only in-frame clones and omits some. The table records 400,000 or so clones, 70% to 90% of them present only once. What was sequenced was peripheral blood. The source is a man younger than 30 with COVID-19, enrolled during active disease.

The V call is TRBV9, the J call TRBJ2-1; D is perhaps TRBD1 (6 bases). V was clipped by 3 bases and J by 3 bases, with 19 bases between them. This CDR3 is 17 amino acids long. Germline V gives CDR1 SGDLS, CDR2 YYNGEE. CDR3 DNA sequence: TGTGCCAGCAGCGCCCCCCGTGGAGAGGGGGTCTACAATGAGCAGTTCTTC. Amino acids: CASSAPRGEGVYNEQFF.

In this sample, this clone turned up once. This rearrangement joins TRBV6-5 to TRBJ2-1; TRBD1 matches at 9 bases. CDR3 size: 15 residues. The germline V gene encodes CDR1 MNHEY and CDR2 SVGAGI. The V and J ends lost 5 bases and 0 bases, in that order; junction bases with no gene match: 2. The CDR3 DNA reads TGTGCCAGCAGTAGACAGGGGGGCTCCTACAATGAGCAGTTCTTC. As protein: CASSRQGGSYNEQFF.

The chain is built from TRBV19 and TRBJ2-1; 7 bases are a match to TRBD2. Germline assignment: CDR1 LNHDA and CDR2 SQIVND (reference sequence). J gave up 2 bases and V 4 bases, and 11 bases lay outside the gene matches. The CDR3 has 17 residues. The DNA for the CDR3 is TGTGCCAGTAGTAATAGGCCCAGCGGGAAGACCTACAATGAGCAGTTCTTC. Amino acid sequence: CASSNRPSGKTYNEQFF.